The 7 T cell receptor beta chains given below trace back to one sample, sequenced in a study of identifying expanded T cells in peripheral blood. Only in-frame clones appear in the TCRdb table, and some are missing; sequencing was by immunoSEQ multiplex PCR. The table lists over 100,000 clones, around 90% of them singletons, with 8.4% in the top ten. Sample: blood. These receptors originate from a person between 18 and 75 years old in good health.

The V and J genes are TRBV6-5 and TRBJ1-2; 7 bases fit TRBD1. Germline V lookup: CDR1 MNHEY, CDR2 SVGAGI. J was trimmed by 5 bases and V by 6 bases; bases with no gene match: 3. The CDR3 length is 12 residues. The CDR3 protein is CASSPTGYGYTF. The CDR3 DNA is TGTGCCAGCAGCCCGACAGGGTATGGCTACACCTTC.

The chain is built from TRBV27 and TRBJ2-2; D unresolved. CDR1 and CDR2 from the germline V gene are MNHEY and SMNVEV (reference sequence). The CDR3 loop spans 12 amino acids. The ends were cut back, 3 bases at V and 6 bases at J, with 5 bases in the middle. CDR3 loop: CASSLGSGELFF. In nucleotides, the CDR3 is TGTGCCAGCAGTTTGGGATCCGGGGAGCTGTTTTTT.

The rearrangement joins TRBV5-4 to TRBJ2-5; perhaps TRBD2 as D (7 bases). Germline V gene lookup returns CDR1 SGHNT and CDR2 YYREEE (reference sequence). The length of the CDR3 is 14 residues. V shed 5 bases and J shed 3 bases, with 14 bases lying between them. The CDR3, as DNA: TGTGCCAGCAGTGTCGGGGGGCGGGAAGAGACCCAGTACTTC. This gives the protein CASSVGGREETQYF.

J is TRBJ2-2 and V is TRBV7-8; D gene unclear. Trimming left V 2 bases short and J 3 bases short, with 4 bases between. The CDR3 contains 13 residues. Germline V gene data show CDR1 as SGHVS and CDR2 as FQNEAQ. The CDR3 DNA follows: TGTGCCAGCAGCTTAAGGTACACCGGGGAGCTGTTTTTT. It yields the protein CASSLRYTGELFF.

This chain connects TRBV18 to TRBJ1-1; 12 bases fit TRBD1. This CDR3 contains 16 residues. Germline V CDR1 and CDR2: KGHSH, LQKENI. The ends lost 3 bases at V and 5 bases at J; junction bases unmatched: 7. DNA for the CDR3: TGTGCCAGCTCACCTGGGACAGGGGGCATCCCAACTGAAGCTTTCTTT. Translation: CASSPGTGGIPTEAFF.

V and J are TRBV2 and TRBJ1-3; D might be TRBD1 (5 bases). The CDR3 consists of 10 residues. V was shortened by 7 bases and J by 8 bases, with 6 bases between the two germline ends. Germline V gene sequence: CDR1 SNHLY, CDR2 FYNNEI. The chain's CDR3 is CASIGDTIYF. CDR3 sequence (DNA): TGTGCCAGCATAGGGGACACCATATATTTT.

The J gene is TRBJ2-1, the V gene TRBV7-6; perhaps TRBD1 as D (6 bases). Germline V gene data show CDR1 as SGHVS and CDR2 as FNYEAQ. The V end lost 5 bases, the J end lost 2 bases, and 16 bases lay between the germline ends. The CDR3 sequence is 16 residues long. This CDR3 reads CASSLNTGTAYNEQFF. As DNA, the CDR3 is TGTGCCAGCAGCCTTAATACAGGGACGGCCTACAATGAGCAGTTCTTC. The entire variable domain, with the rest obtained from reference TRBV7-6 and TRBJ2-1, is as follows: GAGVSQSPRYKVTKRGQDVALRCDPISGHVSLYWYRQALGQGPEFLTYFNYEAQQDKSGLPNDRFSAERPEGSISTLTIQRTEQRDSAMYRCASSLNTGTAYNEQFFGPGTRLTVL.